This is a list of T cell receptor beta chains from one sample in a study of T cell repertoires in cytomegalovirus infection. One entry per CDR3 protein results from TCRdb running MiXCR on the reads. The sample includes some 300,000 distinct CDR3 sequences, 9.6% of them seen just once. Sequencing used PBMCs. These receptors were collected from a human donor in good health (CMV status not recorded). Some clones in this sample may be carry-over from other donors' samples. Each CDR3 is given with its conserved first and last residue. Fields, in order: D gene, J gene, clone size, V gene, CDR3 protein, CDR3 DNA. A D gene is named only where the DNA matches it firmly. Not every row has a clone size; where given, it reads once, few, many or a size class.

D gene: NA
J gene: TRBJ2-3
clone size: NA
V gene: TRBV14
CDR3 protein: CASSPLGGDTQYF
CDR3 DNA: TGTGCCAGCAGCCCCCTCGGGGGTGATACGCAGTATTTT

D gene: TRBD1
J gene: TRBJ2-5
clone size: NA
V gene: TRBV2
CDR3 protein: CASGSSGTERGAQYF
CDR3 DNA: TGTGCCAGCGGTTCGTCCGGGACAGAGAGAGGGGCCCAGTACTTC

D gene: NA
J gene: TRBJ2-5
clone size: few
V gene: TRBV27
CDR3 protein: CASSWTGGGETQYF
CDR3 DNA: TGTGCCAGCAGTTGGACCGGAGGGGGGGAGACCCAGTACTTC

D gene: NA
J gene: TRBJ2-5
clone size: many
V gene: TRBV10-3
CDR3 protein: CAISESTQETQYF
CDR3 DNA: TGTGCCATCAGTGAGTCCACCCAAGAGACCCAGTACTTC

D gene: TRBD1
J gene: TRBJ1-2
clone size: many
V gene: TRBV7-2
CDR3 protein: CASFGQGPSNYGYTF
CDR3 DNA: TGTGCCAGCTTCGGACAGGGGCCTTCTAACTATGGCTACACCTTC

D gene: NA
J gene: TRBJ2-2
clone size: many
V gene: TRBV27
CDR3 protein: CASSIGTHTGELFF
CDR3 DNA: TGTGCCAGCAGTATAGGGACACACACCGGGGAGCTGTTTTTT

D gene: TRBD1
J gene: TRBJ2-5
clone size: many
V gene: TRBV7-8
CDR3 protein: CASSSDRELETQYF
CDR3 DNA: TGTGCCAGCAGCTCGGACAGGGAATTGGAGACCCAGTACTTC

D gene: TRBD2
J gene: TRBJ2-1
clone size: NA
V gene: TRBV5-1
CDR3 protein: CASSAPVAGAYNEQFF
CDR3 DNA: TGCGCCAGTTCCGCCCCCGTAGCGGGGGCTTACAATGAGCAGTTCTTC

D gene: NA
J gene: TRBJ2-1
clone size: many
V gene: TRBV19
CDR3 protein: CASSITGGGNEQFF
CDR3 DNA: TGTGCCAGTAGTATTACGGGGGGCGGGAATGAGCAGTTCTTC

D gene: NA
J gene: TRBJ1-5
clone size: many
V gene: TRBV7-2
CDR3 protein: CASSLEERQPQHF
CDR3 DNA: TGTGCCAGCAGCTTAGAGGAACGCCAGCCCCAGCATTTT

D gene: NA
J gene: TRBJ2-6
clone size: many
V gene: TRBV7-7
CDR3 protein: CASSTDRANVLTF
CDR3 DNA: TGTGCTAGCAGCACGGACAGGGCCAACGTCCTGACTTTC

D gene: TRBD2
J gene: TRBJ2-6
clone size: few
V gene: TRBV28
CDR3 protein: CASSLISGGRSGANVLTF
CDR3 DNA: TGTGCCAGCAGTTTAATTAGCGGGGGGAGATCTGGGGCCAACGTCCTGACTTTC

D gene: TRBD2
J gene: TRBJ2-1
clone size: many
V gene: TRBV3-1
CDR3 protein: CASSQDPRWLAGGSYEQFF
CDR3 DNA: TGTGCCAGCAGCCAAGACCCGCGCTGGTTAGCGGGGGGATCTTATGAGCAGTTCTTC

D gene: NA
J gene: TRBJ2-1
clone size: many
V gene: TRBV29-1
CDR3 protein: CSVDTARYNEQFF
CDR3 DNA: TGCAGCGTAGACACCGCCAGATACAATGAGCAGTTCTTC

D gene: NA
J gene: TRBJ2-3
clone size: NA
V gene: TRBV20-1
CDR3 protein: CSATGPWESDTQYF
CDR3 DNA: TGCAGTGCAACTGGCCCTTGGGAGTCAGATACGCAGTATTTT

D gene: NA
J gene: TRBJ2-3
clone size: many
V gene: TRBV6-2/TRBV6-3
CDR3 protein: CASSYSIKTTDTQYF
CDR3 DNA: TGTGCCAGCAGTTACTCGATCAAGACGACAGATACGCAGTATTTT